This T cell receptor beta chain stems from a study of human T cells and chemical hapten exposure. V was pared by 3 bases and J by 0 bases, with 7 bases between. This CDR3 is built from 14 residues. Germline-derived CDR1 and CDR2 are SGDLS and YYNGEE. The library gave individual cDNA molecules unique molecular identifiers. TCRdb called the RACE reads again in MiXCR, with one record for every CDR3 protein. The repertoire includes 150,000 to 200,000 distinct CDR3 sequences, roughly 15% of them detected once, and around 1.7% sits in the top ten. Time point meaning: patch test 1, 2 weeks after DPC sensitization. The treatment was: therapeutic diphenylcyclopropenone sensitization with weekly scalp DPC. Before extraction, the whole blood was not fractionated, and total RNA was taken from it.

The rearrangement joins TRBV9 to TRBJ2-1; D gene unclear. The sequences come from whole blood, collected in connection with sensitization to the hapten diphenylcyclopropenone (DPC). The TCR was taken from a young woman with alopecia areata. Some clones in this sample may be carry-over from other donors' samples. CDR3 residues: CASSEALSYNEQFF. The CDR3 DNA sequence: TGTGCCAGCAGCGAGGCCCTCTCCTACAATGAGCAGTTCTTC.